Presented here are 21 T cell receptor beta chains from one specimen sequenced in a study of beta chain features in type 1 diabetes. Their antigens remain unidentified. General study findings and limits: Shorter TCRB CDR3s, moderately but significantly so, were found in Type 1 diabetes patients in all four CD4+ subsets.

Expressed TCRB transcripts were sequenced after all isolated RNA was converted to cDNA. Produced via immunoSEQ multiplex PCR; TCRdb's table is partial and in-frame only. The sample lists about 650,000 clones; roughly 12% were seen once. The specimen was naive CD4+ T cells from blood. The receptors were gathered from a man aged 25-45 years with type 1 diabetes.

The J gene is TRBJ2-5, the V gene TRBV9; TRBD2 agrees at 14 bases. CDR1 and CDR2 from the germline V gene are SGDLS and YYNGEE. This CDR3 region has 16 residues. V shed 3 bases, J shed 6 bases, and the junction held 7 bases outside the gene matches. This CDR3 is CASSGTSGGPFQTQYF. Here the CDR3 DNA reads TGTGCCAGCAGCGGGACTAGCGGGGGGCCATTTCAGACCCAGTACTTC.

There are a few counts of this clone. V is TRBV14 and J is TRBJ2-7; 7 bases match TRBD2. The V and J ends lost 1 base and 3 bases, in that order; junction bases with no gene match: 3. This CDR3 has 14 residues. Per the germline V gene, CDR1 is SGHDN and CDR2 is FVKESK. The CDR3 region is CASSQVGGNYEQYF. In DNA, the CDR3 is TGTGCCAGCAGCCAAGTCGGGGGGAACTACGAGCAGTACTTC. Full variable domain (rest looked up from reference TRBV14 and TRBJ2-7): EAGVTQFPSHSVIEKGQTVTLRCDPISGHDNLYWYRRVMGKEIKFLLHFVKESKQDESGMPNNRFLAERTGGTYSTLKVQPAELEDSGVYFCASSQVGGNYEQYFGPGTRLTVT.

This clone occurred a few times. The chain carries TRBV7-2 and TRBJ2-5; TRBD2 matches 7 bases. CDR1 and CDR2 from the germline V gene are SGHTA and FQGNSA. Trimming at V came to 1 base and at J to 8 bases, leaving 4 bases not matched to a gene. CDR3 length: 13 amino acids. DNA of the CDR3: TGTGCCAGCAGCTTAGGGGGGGGAGGCACCCAGTACTTC. Translated, it gives CASSLGGGGTQYF.

This clone was observed a few times. The chain carries TRBV19 and TRBJ2-1, with TRBD1 identical over 9 bases. The CDR3 runs 18 residues. V lost 5 bases and J lost 0; bases outside the gene matches: 11. CDR1 is LNHDA, CDR2 SQIVND, per germline (reference sequence). The CDR3 here is CASSPGQGMWHSYNEQFF. The CDR3 nucleotides are TGTGCCAGTAGTCCCGGACAGGGGATGTGGCACTCCTACAATGAGCAGTTCTTC.

This clone was seen a handful of times. The V and J genes are TRBV19 and TRBJ2-1, with TRBD1 matching 7 bases. Germline-derived CDR1 and CDR2 are LNHDA and SQIVND (reference sequence). The V and J ends lost 5 bases and 5 bases, in that order; junction bases with no gene match: 18. This CDR3 region has 18 residues. CDR3 sequence (DNA): TGTGCCAGTAGTGGGGCCACCCTAGACAGGGCGGGCGACAATGAGCAGTTCTTC. Translation gives CASSGATLDRAGDNEQFF.

The table lists this clone with a few counts. The chain links TRBV5-6 to TRBJ2-1; TRBD1 agrees at 7 bases. Germline CDR1 SGHDT, CDR2 YYEEEE. Losses at the gene ends were 4 bases for V and 4 bases for J; bases not matched to a gene: 11. The length of the CDR3 is 16 residues. The CDR3 DNA sequence: TGTGCCAGCAGCATTCTCACCGGGACAGCATACAATGAGCAGTTCTTC. Translation: CASSILTGTAYNEQFF.

This clone has only a few counts. The V call is TRBV30, the J call TRBJ1-5; TRBD1 matches at 9 bases. The CDR3 covers 15 residues. J lost 1 base, V lost 2 bases, and 3 bases had no gene match. Germline CDR1 and CDR2: GTSNPN and SVGIG (reference sequence). The CDR3 sequence is CAWSKGQGSNQPQHF. The CDR3 DNA reads TGTGCCTGGAGTAAAGGACAGGGGAGCAATCAGCCCCAGCATTTT.

The V call is TRBV11-2, the J call TRBJ2-3; D is ambiguous. V was cut by 1 base and J by 2 bases, with 10 bases left in between. From germline, CDR1 is SGHAT and CDR2 FQNNGV. CDR3 length equals 15 residues. CDR3 in DNA: TGTGCCAGCAGCTTAGTTCCGGGCCCCACAGATACGCAGTATTTT. Translated: CASSLVPGPTDTQYF.

The rearrangement uses TRBV2 and TRBJ1-4; 10 bases agree with TRBD1. The junction had 6 bases not matched to a gene; V was cut back by 7 bases and J by 7 bases. This CDR3 has 14 residues. From germline, CDR1 is SNHLY and CDR2 FYNNEI. CDR3 protein: CASTRWTGGEKLFF. CDR3 in DNA: TGTGCCAGCACACGCTGGACAGGGGGTGAAAAACTGTTTTTT.

This clone turned up a few times. J is TRBJ1-1 and V is TRBV10-3; TRBD1 agrees at 8 bases. This CDR3 region has 15 residues. J gave up 0 bases and V 4 bases, and 4 bases lay outside the gene matches. Germline CDR1 is ENHRY and CDR2 is SYGVKD. The CDR3 coding sequence is TGTGCCATCAGTGGTCGGACAGGGATGAACACTGAAGCTTTCTTT. Protein: CAISGRTGMNTEAFF.

Only a few counts were recorded for this clone. This specimen includes other DNA sequences encoding the same CDR3. The V and J genes are TRBV19 and TRBJ1-5; unclear D gene. This CDR3 has 14 amino acids. V lost 5 bases and J lost 0, with 8 bases in between. Germline CDR1 reads LNHDA; CDR2 reads SQIVND (reference sequence). The CDR3 DNA follows: TGTGCCAGTAGTGTCAGAGATAGCAATCAGCCCCAGCATTTT. Its translation is CASSVRDSNQPQHF.

The CDR3, as DNA: TGTGCCAGCAGTGACCGAATCGACGGGCAAGGCTACACCTTC. Amino acid sequence: CASSDRIDGQGYTF. This chain joins TRBV25-1 and TRBJ1-2; unclear D gene. The CDR3 loop spans 14 amino acids. Germline CDR1 reads MGHDK; CDR2 reads SYGVNS. Trimming pared 3 bases from V and 8 bases from J, leaving 16 bases between.

The chain recombines TRBV5-1 with TRBJ2-5, with D uncertain. Germline CDR1 SGHRS, CDR2 YFSETQ. The CDR3 length is 16 residues. V lost 0 bases, J lost 1 base, and 13 bases lay in between. In nucleotides, the CDR3 is TGCGCCAGCAGCTTGGATGGGTGGCGCGGCCAAGAGACCCAGTACTTC. Protein: CASSLDGWRGQETQYF.

This chain links TRBV25-1 with TRBJ2-6, with D possibly matching TRBD1 (6 bases). CDR3 length equals 15 residues. Per the germline V gene, CDR1 is MGHDK and CDR2 is SYGVNS. V lost 4 bases to trimming and J lost 2 bases, with 9 bases between them. The CDR3 region has the DNA TGTGCCAGCAGTGCTGGACAGACTGGGGCCAACGTCCTGACTTTC. As protein: CASSAGQTGANVLTF.

A few counts support this clone. The chain carries TRBV5-6 and TRBJ1-2; possible D gene TRBD1, 5 bases. V was trimmed by 3 bases and J by 6 bases, leaving 9 bases between them. From germline, CDR1 is SGHDT and CDR2 YYEEEE. CDR3 size: 12 residues. The CDR3 is CASSWDDNGYTF. In DNA, the CDR3 is TGTGCCAGCAGCTGGGACGACAATGGCTACACCTTC.

This clone appeared a few times. The chain uses TRBV5-1 and TRBJ2-3; the D gene is possibly TRBD1 (5 bases). Germline V gives CDR1 SGHRS, CDR2 YFSETQ. CDR3 length: 14 amino acids. Trimming removed 0 bases from V and 2 bases from J, with 7 bases in between. CDR3 residues: CASSLEGVTDTQYF. The CDR3 DNA sequence: TGCGCCAGCAGCTTGGAAGGGGTCACAGATACGCAGTATTTT. The full variable domain, its missing parts supplied by reference TRBV5-1 and TRBJ2-3, is KAGVTQTPRYLIKTRGQQVTLSCSPISGHRSVSWYQQTPGQGLQFLFEYFSETQRNKGNFPGRFSGRQFSNSRSEMNVSTLELGDSALYLCASSLEGVTDTQYFGPGTRLTVL.

This clone was seen more than once but under ten times. The chain employs TRBV7-2 and TRBJ2-7; the D gene is possibly TRBD2 (5 bases). Trimming pared 8 bases from V and 1 base from J, leaving 15 bases between. This CDR3 has 14 amino acids. Germline V lookup: CDR1 SGHTA, CDR2 FQGNSA. The CDR3 spells CASRRWESSYEQYF. Written as DNA, the CDR3 is TGTGCCAGCCGAAGATGGGAGTCATCCTACGAGCAGTACTTC.

This chain joins TRBV4-2 and TRBJ2-5; a possible D gene is TRBD1 (5 bases). The germline V and J ends were trimmed by 4 bases and 1 base, with 13 bases remaining between them. This CDR3 comprises 15 residues. Germline CDR1 LGHNA, CDR2 YNFKEQ. CDR3 amino acids: CASSRGVRGQETQYF. DNA of the CDR3: TGTGCCAGCAGCCGAGGAGTAAGGGGCCAAGAGACCCAGTACTTC.

Points on this clone: This same CDR3 is encoded by further DNA sequences in the sample. This sequence joins TRBV7-2 and TRBJ2-2; unclear D gene. The V gene lost 5 bases and the J gene lost 0 bases, with 7 bases spanning the gap. This CDR3 comprises 14 residues. CDR1 and CDR2 from the germline V gene are SGHTA and FQGNSA. The DNA of the CDR3 is TGTGCCAGCAGCCCCCGGGCGAACACCGGGGAGCTGTTTTTT. Protein: CASSPRANTGELFF. The entire variable domain, with the rest obtained from reference TRBV7-2 and TRBJ2-2, is as follows: GAGVSQSPSNKVTEKGKDVELRCDPISGHTALYWYRQSLGQGLEFLIYFQGNSAPDKSGLPSDRFSAERTGGSVSTLTIQRTQQEDSAVYLCASSPRANTGELFFGEGSRLTVL.

V is TRBV5-1 and J is TRBJ2-3; tentatively, D is TRBD1 or TRBD2 (5 bases each). CDR3 length: 16 residues. CDR1 is SGHRS and CDR2 is YFSETQ in the germline V gene. Trimming removed 0 bases at V and 7 bases at J, with 18 bases between. The CDR3 DNA is TGCGCCAGCAGCTTGGCCGAGGGGCTAGATCGGCATACGCAGTATTTT. This translates into CASSLAEGLDRHTQYF.

The gene calls are TRBV5-6 and TRBJ2-6, with D perhaps matching TRBD1 or TRBD2 (5 bases each). The germline CDR1 and CDR2 sequences are SGHDT and YYEEEE. The germline V and J ends were trimmed by 1 base and 4 bases, with 15 bases remaining between them. CDR3 length: 17 residues. The CDR3, as DNA: TGTGCCAGCAGCTTGAGGGGCCCGGGGTCCGGGGCCAACGTCCTGACTTTC. It specifies CASSLRGPGSGANVLTF.